The sequence of this TCR beta chain was determined in a study of blood T cell repertoires in COVID-19. Study summary: Italy, Spain and the United States were the sources of the convalescent and acute COVID-19 samples.

In the authors' workflow: Amplified reference gene primers provided the basis for estimating nucleated cell counts. Profiling relied on immunoSEQ multiplex PCR, and the TCRdb table lists in-frame clones only, not all of them. From that table come the V and J calls and clone size; the DNA was used to work out D and trimming. The sample carries more than 150,000 clones, 80% to 90% recorded once. The J segment lost 3 bases and the V segment lost 6 bases, leaving 5 bases of the junction unmatched. CDR3 length: 13 residues. Looked up from germline, CDR1 is SQVTM and CDR2 is ANQGSEA. The chain carries TRBV29-1 and TRBJ2-7, with 10 bases matching TRBD2. This TCR derives from a man aged 55 to 70 with acute or convalescent COVID-19. What was sequenced was peripheral blood. Here the CDR3 reads CSVLAGVIYEQYF. DNA of the CDR3: TGCAGCGTCCTAGCGGGGGTGATCTACGAGCAGTACTTC.